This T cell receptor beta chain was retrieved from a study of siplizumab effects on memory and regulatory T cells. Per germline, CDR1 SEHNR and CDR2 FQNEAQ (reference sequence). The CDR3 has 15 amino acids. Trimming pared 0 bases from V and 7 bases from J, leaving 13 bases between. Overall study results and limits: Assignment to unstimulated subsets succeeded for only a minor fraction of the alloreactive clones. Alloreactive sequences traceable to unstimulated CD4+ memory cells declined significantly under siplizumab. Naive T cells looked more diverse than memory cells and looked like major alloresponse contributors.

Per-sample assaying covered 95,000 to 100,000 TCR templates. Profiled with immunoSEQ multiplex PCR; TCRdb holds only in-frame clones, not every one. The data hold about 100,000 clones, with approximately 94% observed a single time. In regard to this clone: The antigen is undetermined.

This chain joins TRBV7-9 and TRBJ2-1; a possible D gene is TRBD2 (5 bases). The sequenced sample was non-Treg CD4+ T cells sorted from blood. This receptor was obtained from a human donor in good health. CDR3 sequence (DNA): TGTGCCAGCAGCTTAGCTCGGGGTTTGAGGAATGAGCAGTTCTTC. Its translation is CASSLARGLRNEQFF.